These 32 T cell receptor beta chains were sequenced from one sample in a study of blood T cells in healthy people across ages. With a J-beta primer mix and a sample-barcoded 5' primer, a second PCR ran about 6 to 11 cycles. Using its own MiXCR run on the 5' RACE reads, TCRdb lists one record per CDR3 protein. The sample lists approximately 800,000 distinct CDR3 sequences; over 45% were seen once. Sequenced material: blood. The receptor set was obtained from a man aged 25-45 years in good health.

This rearrangement joins TRBV5-1 to TRBJ1-2; D is uncertain. The CDR3 is 14 amino acids. Germline CDR1 reads SGHRS; CDR2 reads YFSETQ. The V gene lost 4 bases and the J gene lost 6 bases, with 16 bases spanning the gap. The CDR3 loop reads CASSIKAGQDGYTF. As DNA, the CDR3 is TGCGCCAGCAGCATAAAAGCCGGGCAAGATGGCTACACCTTC.

The V gene is TRBV13, the J gene TRBJ1-2; the D is unclear. Trimming shortened V by 0 bases and J by 5 bases, and 13 bases separated the two germline ends. This CDR3 has 15 residues. Germline CDR1 is PRHDT and CDR2 is FYEKMQ (reference sequence). The CDR3 loop reads CASSLGINLGYGYTF. CDR3 in DNA: TGTGCCAGCAGCTTAGGTATAAACTTGGGGTATGGCTACACCTTC.

The chain combines TRBV7-9 with TRBJ1-2, with TRBD1 matching over 7 bases. The junction had 8 bases not matched to a gene; V was cut back by 5 bases and J by 2 bases. CDR1 SEHNR and CDR2 FQNEAQ come from the germline V gene (reference sequence). The length of the CDR3 is 15 residues. The CDR3 sequence is CASSRGDRRNYGYTF. CDR3 in DNA: TGTGCCAGCAGCAGAGGGGACAGACGAAACTATGGCTACACCTTC.

The chain carries TRBV6-1 and TRBJ2-4, with D hard to call. The J call may be faulty, since TRBJ2-7 better matches the DNA end. The CDR3 is made up of 15 amino acids. In germline, CDR1 is MNHNS, CDR2 SASEGT. CDR3 loop: CASSDHVLYGIEQYF. CDR3 nucleotide sequence: TGTGCCAGCAGTGACCATGTCCTCTACGGCATCGAGCAGTACTTC.

The V gene is TRBV28, the J gene TRBJ2-6; D may match TRBD1 or TRBD2 (6 bases each). Deletions cut 7 bases from V and 2 bases from J, with 12 bases between. CDR3 length equals 15 residues. Germline CDR1 MDHEN, CDR2 SYDVKM. The CDR3 is CASTYGGPGANVLTF. The CDR3 region has the DNA TGTGCCAGCACCTATGGGGGGCCTGGGGCCAACGTCCTGACTTTC.

With respect to this clonotype: The germline gene is not matched at one end of the junction; a read error may be the cause. The V gene is TRBV18, the J gene TRBJ2-7, with TRBD1 as a possible D gene (6 bases). This CDR3 is built from 12 residues. Germline CDR1 and CDR2: KGHSH and LQKENI. CDR3 coding DNA: TGTGCCAGCGCACCAGACAGGTACGAGCAGTACTTC. This gives the protein CASAPDRYEQYF. Full variable domain (outside the CDR3, taken from reference TRBV18 and TRBJ2-7): NAGVMQNPRHLVRRRGQEARLRCSPMKGHSHVYWYRQLPEEGLKFMVYLQKENIIDESGMPKERFSAEFPKEGPSILRIQQVVRGDSAAYFCASAPDRYEQYFGPGTRLTVT.

The chain is built from TRBV11-3 and TRBJ2-1; TRBD2 agrees at 8 bases. The CDR3 consists of 14 residues. After removal of 2 bases from V and 9 bases from J, the junction contained 6 bases not matched to a gene. In germline, CDR1 is SGHNT, CDR2 YENEEA. CDR3 in amino acids: CASSLNPTSGEQFF. DNA for the CDR3: TGTGCCAGCAGCTTAAACCCCACTAGCGGTGAGCAGTTCTTC.

The rearrangement links TRBV30 to TRBJ1-5, with 10 bases fitting TRBD1. This CDR3 has 14 residues. The V segment lost 2 bases and the J segment 5 bases; nucleotides outside the gene matches: 3. CDR1 and CDR2 (germline): GTSNPN, SVGIG (reference sequence). The CDR3 coding sequence is TGTGCCTGGAGTATCGGACAGGGGGATCAGCCCCAGCATTTT. It yields the protein CAWSIGQGDQPQHF.

This clonotype was recorded only once. V usage is TRBV4-3 and J usage is TRBJ2-1, with 12 bases identical to TRBD2. Germline CDR1 reads LGHNA; CDR2 reads YSLEER. This CDR3 has 17 residues. The junction had 4 bases not matched to a gene; V was cut back by 0 bases and J by 4 bases. In DNA, the CDR3 is TGCGCCAGCAGCCAAGATGGGACTAGCGGGTCTTACAATGAGCAGTTCTTC. It translates to CASSQDGTSGSYNEQFF.

The chain is built from TRBV12-3 or TRBV12-4 and TRBJ2-5; the D is unclear. The CDR3 covers 17 residues. V was cut by 5 bases and J by 5 bases, with 24 bases left in between. The CDR3 here is CASSLPRSTIAPETQYF. CDR3 in DNA: TGTGCCAGCAGTCTCCCCCGGTCCACTATTGCTCCTGAGACCCAGTACTTC.

The V gene is TRBV7-2, the J gene TRBJ2-3, with unresolved D. V lost 7 bases and J 2 bases, leaving 7 bases between the germline ends. The CDR3 contains 12 residues. Germline V CDR1 and CDR2: SGHTA, FQGNSA. As DNA, the CDR3 is TGTGCCAGCACCCGGGCCACAGATACGCAGTATTTT. It encodes CASTRATDTQYF. Using reference TRBV7-2 and TRBJ2-3 for the parts outside the CDR3, the full variable domain is GAGVSQSPSNKVTEKGKDVELRCDPISGHTALYWYRQSLGQGLEFLIYFQGNSAPDKSGLPSDRFSAERTGGSVSTLTIQRTQQEDSAVYLCASTRATDTQYFGPGTRLTVL.

The chain links TRBV29-1 to TRBJ2-1, with D maybe TRBD1 (6 bases). This CDR3 has 14 residues. The germline V gene encodes CDR1 SQVTM and CDR2 ANQGSEA. V lost 4 bases to trimming and J lost 13 bases, with 23 bases between them. The CDR3 protein is CSVGSGQVKETQFF. CDR3 DNA: TGCAGCGTTGGATCGGGACAAGTAAAGGAGACCCAGTTCTTC.

This sequence joins TRBV4-2 and TRBJ2-7; 7 bases fit TRBD1. The V segment lost 6 bases and the J segment 1 base; nucleotides outside the gene matches: 18. The CDR3 length is 18 residues. Per germline, CDR1 LGHNA and CDR2 YNFKEQ. CDR3 coding DNA: TGTGCCAGCAGGATTAAAGAGGGGACAGAGGATGAATCCTACGAGCAGTACTTC. Translation: CASRIKEGTEDESYEQYF.

This clonotype was seen a few times. This chain uses TRBV29-1 with TRBJ2-1, with D perhaps given as TRBD1 or TRBD2 (5 bases each). Germline CDR1 SQVTM, CDR2 ANQGSEA. This CDR3 has 12 amino acids. Between the trimmed V and J ends, which lost 7 bases and 8 bases, there was a span of 15 bases. CDR3 sequence (DNA): TGCAGCGCCATGGGGGTGAGCTATGAGCAGTTCTTC. It translates to CSAMGVSYEQFF.

This clonotype was counted only a few times. The genes are TRBV28 and TRBJ2-6; 8 bases match TRBD1. CDR1 is MDHEN and CDR2 is SYDVKM in the germline V gene. V dropped 4 bases and J dropped 0; count of bases not matched to a gene: 8. This CDR3 spans 18 amino acids. The CDR3 region is CASSSSRGRFSGANVLTF. The CDR3 coding sequence is TGTGCCAGCAGTTCAAGCAGGGGGCGCTTCTCTGGGGCCAACGTCCTGACTTTC.

The chain is built from TRBV2 and TRBJ2-7; 10 positions match TRBD2. CDR1 and CDR2 from the germline V gene are SNHLY and FYNNEI. The V segment lost 6 bases and the J segment 6 bases; nucleotides outside the gene matches: 8. The CDR3 covers 14 residues. The chain's CDR3 is CASRGVAGGGEQYF. Written as DNA, the CDR3 is TGTGCCAGCAGGGGGGTAGCGGGAGGAGGCGAGCAGTACTTC.

At least ten counts were recorded for this clonotype. The chain has TRBV20-1 and TRBJ1-2, with 9 bases lining up with TRBD1. CDR3 size: 19 residues. The germline gives CDR1 DFQATT, CDR2 SNEGSKA (reference sequence). V was clipped by 1 base and J by 3 bases; unmatched bases: 18. As DNA, the CDR3 is TGCAGTGCTAGAGGAGTTTCGCGTACAGGGGGCGCGATCGACTATGGCTACACCTTC. The encoded protein is CSARGVSRTGGAIDYGYTF.

V is TRBV15 and J is TRBJ2-3; 7 positions agree with TRBD2. The V gene's germline CDR1 is LNHNV and CDR2 YYDKDF (reference sequence). The CDR3 covers 13 residues. The V segment lost 5 bases and the J segment 9 bases; nucleotides outside the gene matches: 8. This CDR3 is CATSAGGKGTQYF. The CDR3 DNA reads as TGTGCCACCAGCGCCGGGGGGAAGGGCACGCAGTATTTT.

The table lists this clonotype with a few counts. V and J are TRBV29-1 and TRBJ2-3, with D unclear. Trimming stripped 4 bases from V and 6 bases from J, with 5 bases between. Germline CDR1 SQVTM, CDR2 ANQGSEA. The CDR3 is made up of 10 amino acids. CDR3 loop: CSVVRDTQYF. The CDR3 DNA sequence: TGCAGCGTTGTTCGGGATACGCAGTATTTT.

This clonotype was seen a handful of times. The chain carries TRBV5-1 and TRBJ2-7; D ambiguous. Germline loops: CDR1 SGHRS, CDR2 YFSETQ. The CDR3 covers 13 residues. V was pared by 0 bases and J by 5 bases, with 9 bases between. CDR3 sequence reads: CASSLEQSDEQYF. The CDR3 coding sequence is TGCGCCAGCAGCTTGGAACAATCCGACGAGCAGTACTTC.

In this sample, this clonotype turned up once. The chain links TRBV11-2 to TRBJ1-1, with a possible D match to TRBD1 (5 bases). CDR1 and CDR2 from the germline V gene are SGHAT and FQNNGV. The CDR3 is made up of 15 amino acids. V was shortened by 4 bases and J by 1 base, with 13 bases between the two germline ends. The CDR3 reads CASSSRDPTNTEAFF. In DNA form, the CDR3 reads TGTGCCAGCAGCTCCCGGGACCCGACGAACACTGAAGCTTTCTTT.

This clonotype was counted between two and nine times. The chain recombines TRBV27 with TRBJ2-7, with 7 nucleotides matching TRBD1. Germline lookup yields CDR1 MNHEY and CDR2 SMNVEV (reference sequence). The CDR3 length is 16 residues. Trimming removed 6 bases from V and 1 base from J; junction bases left unmatched: 12. As DNA, the CDR3 is TGTGCCAGCAGCTACCTCATGACAGGGAATTCCTACGAGCAGTACTTC. It is translated as CASSYLMTGNSYEQYF.

The CDR3 sequence is CASSFGRGIGKLFF. DNA of the CDR3: TGTGCCAGCAGCTTCGGCAGGGGGATAGGAAAACTGTTTTTT. The chain uses TRBV5-6 and TRBJ1-4, with 7 nucleotides matching TRBD1. V dropped 2 bases and J dropped 10; count of bases not matched to a gene: 8. The CDR3 covers 14 residues. Germline V gives CDR1 SGHDT, CDR2 YYEEEE.

V gene TRBV11-3 combines with J gene TRBJ2-7; 8 positions agree with TRBD2. This CDR3 region has 18 residues. Per germline, CDR1 SGHNT and CDR2 YENEEA. The junction had 16 bases not matched to a gene; V was cut back by 0 bases and J by 6 bases. In DNA form, the CDR3 reads TGTGCCAGCAGCTTAGATGGGGGGGTTAAGCGGGAGAGGGGCGAGCAGTACTTC. Amino acids: CASSLDGGVKRERGEQYF.

Many counts were recorded for this clonotype. This chain connects TRBV20-1 to TRBJ2-1, with 13 bases fitting TRBD2. Germline V gene lookup returns CDR1 DFQATT and CDR2 SNEGSKA (reference sequence). The CDR3 runs 14 residues. Germline trimming cut 1 base from V and 9 bases from J; bases unmatched to any gene: 3. CDR3 nucleotides: TGCAGTGCTAGAGGGACTAGCGGGAGTGGTGAGCAGTTCTTC. Residues: CSARGTSGSGEQFF.

This chain links TRBV11-2 with TRBJ2-4; possibly TRBD1 for D (6 bases). The J call may be incorrect, as the DNA end agrees better with TRBJ2-7. The CDR3 is made up of 15 amino acids. Germline CDR1 is SGHAT and CDR2 is FQNNGV. The CDR3 is CASSADRRWIDEQYF. CDR3 coding DNA: TGTGCCAGCAGCGCAGACAGGAGGTGGATCGACGAGCAGTACTTC.

As to this clonotype: This may be a read error: a much more frequent sequence differs by one nucleotide. The genes are TRBV20-1 and TRBJ2-1, with 7 positions matching TRBD2. V gave up 5 bases and J gave up 11 bases; unmatched junction bases: 15. Per the germline V gene, CDR1 is DFQATT and CDR2 is SNEGSKA (reference sequence). This CDR3 comprises 14 residues. CDR3 DNA: TGCAGTGCTCTCCGAGCGGGACCGGGGTATAAGCAGTTCTTC. This translates into CSALRAGPGYKQFF.

This chain joins TRBV6-2 or TRBV6-3 and TRBJ2-5; D might be TRBD2 (6 bases). This CDR3 spans 13 amino acids. Germline V gene sequence: CDR1 MNHEY, CDR2 SVGEGT. Here the CDR3 reads CASGLTYQETQYF. In nucleotides, the CDR3 is TGTGCATCGGGACTGACGTACCAAGAGACCCAGTACTTC.

This clonotype was detected a few times. The J gene is TRBJ2-5, the V gene TRBV6-4, with D perhaps TRBD2 (5 bases). This CDR3 is 15 amino acids long. Trimming cost V 3 bases and J 5 bases, with 16 bases left between them. Germline V gene data show CDR1 as MRHNA and CDR2 as SNTAGT. The CDR3 DNA is TGTGCCAGCAGTGAAGAGGCGGGTTCGGGTGAGACCCAGTACTTC. Translation gives CASSEEAGSGETQYF.

This clonotype was seen only a few times. V and J are TRBV20-1 and TRBJ1-2; possible D gene TRBD1, 6 bases. The germline gives CDR1 DFQATT, CDR2 SNEGSKA (reference sequence). The CDR3 has 10 amino acids. Trimming removed 5 bases at V and 13 bases at J, with 14 bases between. The CDR3 is CSAGGAVVTF. As DNA, the CDR3 is TGCAGTGCTGGGGGCGCGGTAGTCACCTTC.

V is TRBV7-8 and J is TRBJ2-1; 7 nucleotides agree with TRBD2. The V segment lost 4 bases and the J segment 4 bases; nucleotides outside the gene matches: 4. There are 14 residues in the CDR3. CDR1 is SGHVS and CDR2 is FQNEAQ in the germline V gene. The CDR3 here is CASSSPGLYNEQFF. The CDR3 coding sequence is TGTGCCAGCAGCTCCCCGGGACTATACAATGAGCAGTTCTTC. Together with reference TRBV7-8 and TRBJ2-1, the CDR3 gives the full variable domain: GAGVSQSPRYKVAKRGQDVALRCDPISGHVSLFWYQQALGQGPEFLTYFQNEAQLDKSGLPSDRFFAERPEGSVSTLKIQRTQQEDSAVYLCASSSPGLYNEQFFGPGTRLTVL.

The V gene is TRBV10-3, the J gene TRBJ1-2, with 9 bases fitting TRBD1. The germline V gene has CDR1 ENHRY and CDR2 SYGVKD. This CDR3 spans 15 amino acids. The V and J ends lost 2 bases and 3 bases, in that order; junction bases with no gene match: 4. The CDR3 spells CAISEGQGLDYGYTF. The CDR3 DNA is TGTGCCATCAGTGAGGGACAGGGGTTGGACTATGGCTACACCTTC.